These 9 T cell receptor beta chains came from one sample sequenced in a study of Ad26.COV2.S vaccination and SARS-CoV-2 variants. Measured with immunoSEQ multiplex PCR; TCRdb has only the in-frame clones, and not every one. The table records about 180,000 clones, around 90% of them present only once. The sample here was peripheral blood, taken after recovery from COVID-19. These receptors all come from a human donor who had recovered from COVID-19.

J is TRBJ1-1 and V is TRBV29-1; no firm D call. V lost 4 bases and J lost 4, with 4 bases in between. Germline loops: CDR1 SQVTM, CDR2 ANQGSEA. The CDR3 is 10 residues long. CDR3: CSVGGTEAFF. CDR3 coding DNA: TGCAGCGTTGGGGGCACTGAAGCTTTCTTT.

V gene TRBV28 combines with J gene TRBJ2-3; the match to TRBD1 covers 9 bases. The junction had 4 bases not matched to a gene; V was cut back by 1 base and J by 2 bases. The CDR3 is 16 amino acids. Germline V CDR1 and CDR2: MDHEN, SYDVKM. DNA of the CDR3: TGTGCCAGCAGTTTATCAGGACAGGGGTCCACAGATACGCAGTATTTT. It translates to CASSLSGQGSTDTQYF.

V is TRBV4-1 and J is TRBJ1-1, with a weak D call TRBD1 (5 bases). CDR3 length: 15 residues. Trimming took off 6 bases at V and 4 bases at J, with 18 bases between the two ends. Germline V CDR1 and CDR2: MGHRA, YSYEKL. The CDR3 spells CASSPSQGTRTEAFF. CDR3 DNA: TGCGCCAGCAGTCCCTCCCAGGGAACGCGCACTGAAGCTTTCTTT.

This chain uses TRBV27 with TRBJ2-1, with D unresolved. The germline V and J ends were trimmed by 6 bases and 0 bases, with 9 bases remaining between them. CDR1 is MNHEY and CDR2 is SMNVEV in the germline V gene (reference sequence). There are 14 residues in the CDR3. The CDR3 here is CASSPAISYNEQFF. The CDR3 region has the DNA TGTGCCAGCAGCCCCGCCATCTCCTACAATGAGCAGTTCTTC.

This rearrangement joins TRBV2 to TRBJ2-2; weak D call: TRBD1 (5 bases). Germline CDR1 and CDR2: SNHLY and FYNNEI. V was pared by 6 bases and J by 1 base, with 12 bases between. The CDR3 loop spans 15 amino acids. The CDR3 loop reads CASRKETVNTGELFF. The CDR3 coding sequence is TGTGCCAGCAGGAAGGAGACAGTGAACACCGGGGAGCTGTTTTTT.

This chain connects TRBV7-2 to TRBJ1-1; 9 bases line up with TRBD1. V lost 5 bases, J lost 1 base, and 2 bases stayed unmatched. The CDR3 has 14 residues. In germline, CDR1 is SGHTA, CDR2 FQGNSA. The CDR3 DNA reads as TGTGCCAGCAGCCCGGGACAGGGGAACACTGAAGCTTTCTTT. Its protein is CASSPGQGNTEAFF. Using reference TRBV7-2 and TRBJ1-1 for the parts outside the CDR3, the full variable domain is GAGVSQSPSNKVTEKGKDVELRCDPISGHTALYWYRQSLGQGLEFLIYFQGNSAPDKSGLPSDRFSAERTGGSVSTLTIQRTQQEDSAVYLCASSPGQGNTEAFFGQGTRLTVV.

This clone was seen a handful of times. The chain joins TRBV2 to TRBJ2-5; weak D call: TRBD2 (6 bases). The CDR3 spans 13 residues. Germline V gene lookup returns CDR1 SNHLY and CDR2 FYNNEI. V gave up 3 bases and J gave up 4 bases, with 9 bases separating them. In nucleotides, the CDR3 is TGTGCCAGCAGTGAGCGGGATAGAGAGACCCAGTACTTC. Translated, it gives CASSERDRETQYF.

This clone was seen only a few times. The rearrangement uses TRBV25-1 and TRBJ2-2; the match to TRBD1 covers 11 bases. V lost 6 bases, J lost 4 bases, and 4 bases stayed unmatched. This CDR3 is 15 amino acids long. Germline lookup yields CDR1 MGHDK and CDR2 SYGVNS. In DNA, the CDR3 is TGTGCCAGCAGCCGGGACAGGGGGACCACCGGGGAGCTGTTTTTT. Encoded protein: CASSRDRGTTGELFF. The variable domain in full, completed from reference TRBV25-1 and TRBJ2-2, reads EADIYQTPRYLVIGTGKKITLECSQTMGHDKMYWYQQDPGMELHLIHYSYGVNSTEKGDLSSESTVSRIRTEHFPLTLESARPSHTSQYLCASSRDRGTTGELFFGEGSRLTVL.

The chain uses TRBV6-4 and TRBJ1-2; TRBD1 is a possible D gene (6 bases). This CDR3 has 15 amino acids. From germline, CDR1 is MRHNA and CDR2 SNTAGT. The ends were cut back, 5 bases at V and 3 bases at J, with 16 bases in the middle. This chain's CDR3 is CASSKGPGADYGYTF. The DNA of the CDR3 is TGTGCCAGCAGTAAAGGGCCGGGGGCGGACTATGGCTACACCTTC.